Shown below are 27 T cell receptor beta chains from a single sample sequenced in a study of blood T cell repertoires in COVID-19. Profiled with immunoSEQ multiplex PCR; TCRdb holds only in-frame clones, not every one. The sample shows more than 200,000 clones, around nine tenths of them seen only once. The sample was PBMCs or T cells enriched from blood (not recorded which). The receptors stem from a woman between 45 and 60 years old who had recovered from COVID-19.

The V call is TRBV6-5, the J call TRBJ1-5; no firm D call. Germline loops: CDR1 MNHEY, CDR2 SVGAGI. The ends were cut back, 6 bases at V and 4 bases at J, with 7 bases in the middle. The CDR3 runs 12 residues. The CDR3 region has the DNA TGTGCCAGCAGGGGAGGGAATCAGCCCCAGCATTTT. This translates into CASRGGNQPQHF.

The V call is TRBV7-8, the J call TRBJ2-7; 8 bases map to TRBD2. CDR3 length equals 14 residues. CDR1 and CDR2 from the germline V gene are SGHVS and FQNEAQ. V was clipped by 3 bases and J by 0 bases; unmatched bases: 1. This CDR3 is CASSFSGSSYEQYF. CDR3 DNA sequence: TGTGCCAGCAGCTTCAGCGGGAGCTCCTACGAGCAGTACTTC.

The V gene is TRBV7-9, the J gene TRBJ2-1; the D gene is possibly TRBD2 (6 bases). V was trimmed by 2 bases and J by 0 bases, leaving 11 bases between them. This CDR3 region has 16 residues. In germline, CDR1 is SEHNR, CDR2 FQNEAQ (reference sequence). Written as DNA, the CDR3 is TGTGCCAGCAGCTTACGGGGGTCGAGCTCCTACAATGAGCAGTTCTTC. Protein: CASSLRGSSSYNEQFF. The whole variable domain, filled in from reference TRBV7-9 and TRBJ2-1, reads DTGVSQNPRHKITKRGQNVTFRCDPISEHNRLYWYRQTLGQGPEFLTYFQNEAQLEKSRLLSDRFSAERPKGSFSTLEIQRTEQGDSAMYLCASSLRGSSSYNEQFFGPGTRLTVL.

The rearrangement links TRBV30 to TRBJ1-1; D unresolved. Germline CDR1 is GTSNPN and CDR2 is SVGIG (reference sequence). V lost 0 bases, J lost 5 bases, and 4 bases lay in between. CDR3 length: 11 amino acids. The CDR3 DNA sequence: TGTGCCTGGAGTGTTTCTACTGAAGCTTTCTTT. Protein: CAWSVSTEAFF. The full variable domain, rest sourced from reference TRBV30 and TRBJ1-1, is SQTIHQWPATLVQPVGSPLSLECTVEGTSNPNLYWYRQAAGRGLQLLFYSVGIGQISSEVPQNLSASRPQDRQFILSSKKLLLSDSGFYLCAWSVSTEAFFGQGTRLTVV.

CDR3 coding DNA: TGTGCCAGCATGGGGACTAGTGCCAACAATGAGCAGTTCTTC. Amino acid sequence: CASMGTSANNEQFF. V and J are TRBV27 and TRBJ2-1; 8 bases match TRBD2. With V trimmed by 7 bases and J by 5 bases, 7 bases remained unmatched. Per the germline V gene, CDR1 is MNHEY and CDR2 is SMNVEV (reference sequence). The CDR3 is made up of 14 amino acids.

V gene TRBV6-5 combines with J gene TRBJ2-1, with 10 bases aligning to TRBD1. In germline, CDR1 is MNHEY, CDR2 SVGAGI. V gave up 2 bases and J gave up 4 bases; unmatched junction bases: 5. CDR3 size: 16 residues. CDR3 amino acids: CASSYTPGQGYNEQFF. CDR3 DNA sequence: TGTGCCAGCAGTTACACACCGGGACAGGGGTACAATGAGCAGTTCTTC.

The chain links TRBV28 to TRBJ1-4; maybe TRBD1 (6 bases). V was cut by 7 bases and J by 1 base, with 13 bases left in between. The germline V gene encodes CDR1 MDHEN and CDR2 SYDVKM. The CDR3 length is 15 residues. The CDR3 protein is CASTPLRGTNEKLFF. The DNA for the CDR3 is TGTGCCAGCACCCCCCTCAGGGGAACTAATGAAAAACTGTTTTTT.

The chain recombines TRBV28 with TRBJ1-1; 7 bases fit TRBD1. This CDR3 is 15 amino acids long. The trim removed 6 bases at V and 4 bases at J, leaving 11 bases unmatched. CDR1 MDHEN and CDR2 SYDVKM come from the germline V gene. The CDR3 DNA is TGTGCCAGCAGGGACGTACAGGGGTTTGGCACTGAAGCTTTCTTT. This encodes CASRDVQGFGTEAFF.

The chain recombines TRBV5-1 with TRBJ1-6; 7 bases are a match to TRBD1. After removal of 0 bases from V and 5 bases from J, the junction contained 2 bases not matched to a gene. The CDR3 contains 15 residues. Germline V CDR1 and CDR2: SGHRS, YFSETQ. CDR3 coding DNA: TGCGCCAGCAGCTTGGGGACAGGAAATAATTCACCCCTCCACTTT. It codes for CASSLGTGNNSPLHF.

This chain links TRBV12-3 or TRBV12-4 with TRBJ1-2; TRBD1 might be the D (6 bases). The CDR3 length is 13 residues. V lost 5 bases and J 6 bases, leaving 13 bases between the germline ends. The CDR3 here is CASSLRGSDGYTF. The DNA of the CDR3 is TGTGCCAGCAGTCTAAGGGGGTCGGATGGCTACACCTTC.

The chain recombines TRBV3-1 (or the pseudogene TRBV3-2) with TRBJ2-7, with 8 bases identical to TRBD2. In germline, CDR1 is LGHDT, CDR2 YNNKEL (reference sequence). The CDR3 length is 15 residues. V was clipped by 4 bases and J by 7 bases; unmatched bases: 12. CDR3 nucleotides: TGTGCCAGCAGCCCCGCTGGCGGGAGGACCCAGGAGCAGTACTTC. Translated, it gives CASSPAGGRTQEQYF.

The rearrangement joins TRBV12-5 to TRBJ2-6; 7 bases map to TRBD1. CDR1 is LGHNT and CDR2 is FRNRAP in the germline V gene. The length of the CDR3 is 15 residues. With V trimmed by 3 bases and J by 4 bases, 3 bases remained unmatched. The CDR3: CASGLGGAGANVLTF. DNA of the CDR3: TGTGCTAGTGGTTTAGGGGGCGCCGGGGCCAACGTCCTGACTTTC.

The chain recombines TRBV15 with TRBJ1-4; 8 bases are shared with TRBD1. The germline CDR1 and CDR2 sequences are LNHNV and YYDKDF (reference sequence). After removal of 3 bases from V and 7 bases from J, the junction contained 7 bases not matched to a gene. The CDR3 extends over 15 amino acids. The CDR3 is CATSSRTGLSEKLFF. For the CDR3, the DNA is TGTGCCACCAGCAGTCGGACAGGGTTAAGTGAAAAACTGTTTTTT. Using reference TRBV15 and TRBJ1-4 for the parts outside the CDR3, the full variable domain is DAMVIQNPRYQVTQFGKPVTLSCSQTLNHNVMYWYQQKSSQAPKLLFHYYDKDFNNEADTPDNFQSRRPNTSFCFLDIRSPGLGDTAMYLCATSSRTGLSEKLFFGSGTQLSVL.

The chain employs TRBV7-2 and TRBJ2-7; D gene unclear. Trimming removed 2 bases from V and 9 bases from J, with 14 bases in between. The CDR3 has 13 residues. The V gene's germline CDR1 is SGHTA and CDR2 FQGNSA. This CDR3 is CASSLLWRDWQYF. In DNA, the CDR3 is TGTGCCAGCAGCTTACTCTGGCGTGACTGGCAGTACTTC.

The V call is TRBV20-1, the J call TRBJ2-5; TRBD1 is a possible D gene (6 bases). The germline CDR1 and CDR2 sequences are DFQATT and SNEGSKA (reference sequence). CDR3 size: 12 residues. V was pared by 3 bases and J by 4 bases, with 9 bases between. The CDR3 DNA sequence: TGCAGTGCTAGTCAGGGGACAGAGACCCAGTACTTC. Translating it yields CSASQGTETQYF.

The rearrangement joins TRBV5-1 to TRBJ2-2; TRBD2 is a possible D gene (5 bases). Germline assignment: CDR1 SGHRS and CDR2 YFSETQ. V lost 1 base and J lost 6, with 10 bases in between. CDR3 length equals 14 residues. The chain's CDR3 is CASSLMEVAGELFF. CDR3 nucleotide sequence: TGCGCCAGCAGCTTGATGGAGGTTGCCGGGGAGCTGTTTTTT.

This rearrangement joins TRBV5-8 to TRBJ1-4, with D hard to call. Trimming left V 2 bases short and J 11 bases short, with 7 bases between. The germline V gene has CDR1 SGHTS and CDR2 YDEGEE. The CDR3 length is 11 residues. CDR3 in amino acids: CASSFSRKLFF. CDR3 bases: TGTGCCAGCAGCTTCTCCCGTAAACTGTTTTTT. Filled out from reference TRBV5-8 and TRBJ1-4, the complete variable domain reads EAGVTQSPTHLIKTRGQQATLRCSPISGHTSVYWYQQALGLGLQFLLWYDEGEERNRGNFPPRFSGRQFPNYSSELNVNALELEDSALYLCASSFSRKLFFGSGTQLSVL.

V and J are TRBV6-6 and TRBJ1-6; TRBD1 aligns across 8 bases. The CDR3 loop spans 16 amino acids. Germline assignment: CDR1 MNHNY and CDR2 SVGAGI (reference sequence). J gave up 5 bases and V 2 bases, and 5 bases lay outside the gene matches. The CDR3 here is CASSYPGQGNNSPLHF. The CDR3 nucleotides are TGTGCCAGCAGTTACCCCGGACAGGGAAATAATTCACCCCTCCACTTT.

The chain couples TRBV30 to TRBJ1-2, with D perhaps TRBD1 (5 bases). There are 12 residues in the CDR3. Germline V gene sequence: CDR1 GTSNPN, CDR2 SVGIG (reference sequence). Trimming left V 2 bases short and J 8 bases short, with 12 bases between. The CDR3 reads CAWSSQGWGYTF. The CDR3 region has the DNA TGTGCCTGGAGTTCTCAGGGTTGGGGCTACACCTTC.

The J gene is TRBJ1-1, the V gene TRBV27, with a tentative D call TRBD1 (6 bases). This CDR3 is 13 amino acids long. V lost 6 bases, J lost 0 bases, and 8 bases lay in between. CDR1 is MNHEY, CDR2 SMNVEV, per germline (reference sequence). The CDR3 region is CASRTGMNTEAFF. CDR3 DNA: TGTGCCAGCAGAACAGGGATGAACACTGAAGCTTTCTTT.

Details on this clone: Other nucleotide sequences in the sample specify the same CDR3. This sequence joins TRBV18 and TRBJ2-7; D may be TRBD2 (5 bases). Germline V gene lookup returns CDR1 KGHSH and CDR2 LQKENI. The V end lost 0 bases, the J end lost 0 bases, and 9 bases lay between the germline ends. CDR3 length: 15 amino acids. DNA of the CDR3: TGTGCCAGCTCACCACCGTCCCGGGGCTCCTACGAGCAGTACTTC. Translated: CASSPPSRGSYEQYF.

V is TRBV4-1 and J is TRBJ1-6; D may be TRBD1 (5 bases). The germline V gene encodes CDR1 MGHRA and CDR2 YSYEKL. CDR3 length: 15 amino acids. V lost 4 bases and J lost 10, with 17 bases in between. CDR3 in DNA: TGCGCCAGCAGCCCTATTGTCAGGGAAGGATCACCCCTCCACTTT. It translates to CASSPIVREGSPLHF.

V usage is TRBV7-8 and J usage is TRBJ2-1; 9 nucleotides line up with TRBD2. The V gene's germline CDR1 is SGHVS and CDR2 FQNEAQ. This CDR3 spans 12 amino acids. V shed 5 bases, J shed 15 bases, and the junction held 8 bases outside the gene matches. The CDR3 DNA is TGTGCCAGCAGCCTTATAGCGGGAGAGGTGTTCTTC. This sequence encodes CASSLIAGEVFF. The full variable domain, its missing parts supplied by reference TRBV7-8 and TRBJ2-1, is GAGVSQSPRYKVAKRGQDVALRCDPISGHVSLFWYQQALGQGPEFLTYFQNEAQLDKSGLPSDRFFAERPEGSVSTLKIQRTQQEDSAVYLCASSLIAGEVFFGPGTRLTVL.

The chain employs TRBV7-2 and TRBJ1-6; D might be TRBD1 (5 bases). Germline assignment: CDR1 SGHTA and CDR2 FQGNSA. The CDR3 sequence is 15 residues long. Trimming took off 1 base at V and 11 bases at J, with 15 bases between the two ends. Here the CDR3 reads CASSLELQGLAPLHF. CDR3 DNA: TGTGCCAGCAGCTTAGAACTTCAGGGTTTGGCACCCCTCCACTTT.

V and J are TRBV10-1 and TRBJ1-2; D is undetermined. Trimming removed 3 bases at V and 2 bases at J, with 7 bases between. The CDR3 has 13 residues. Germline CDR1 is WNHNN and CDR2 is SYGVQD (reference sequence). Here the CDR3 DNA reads TGCGCCAGCAGTGAATCGGGAAACTATGGCTACACCTTC. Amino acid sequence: CASSESGNYGYTF.

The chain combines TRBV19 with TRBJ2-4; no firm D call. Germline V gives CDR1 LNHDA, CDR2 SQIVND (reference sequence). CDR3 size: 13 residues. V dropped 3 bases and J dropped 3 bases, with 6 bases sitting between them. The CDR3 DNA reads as TGTGCCAGTAGTATCGGTGGCAAAAACATTCAGTACTTC. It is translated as CASSIGGKNIQYF. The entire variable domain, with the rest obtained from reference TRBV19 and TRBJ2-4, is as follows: DGGITQSPKYLFRKEGQNVTLSCEQNLNHDAMYWYRQDPGQGLRLIYYSQIVNDFQKGDIAEGYSVSREKKESFPLTVTSAQKNPTAFYLCASSIGGKNIQYFGAGTRLSVL.

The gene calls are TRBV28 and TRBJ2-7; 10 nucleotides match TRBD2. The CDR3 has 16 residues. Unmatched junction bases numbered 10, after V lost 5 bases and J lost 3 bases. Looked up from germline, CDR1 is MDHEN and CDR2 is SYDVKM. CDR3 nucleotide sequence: TGTGCCAGCAGTCCCCTCCCGGGACTAGCGATCTACGAGCAGTACTTC. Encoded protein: CASSPLPGLAIYEQYF.